This TCR beta chain emerged from a study of blood T cells in healthy people across ages. Comments on this clonotype: One end of the junction does not line up with germline, which may come from a read error.

Primers used in a second PCR of about 6 to 12 cycles were a sample-barcoded 5' primer and a J-beta primer mix. One entry per CDR3 protein, called by TCRdb with MiXCR from the 5' RACE reads. Among around 850,000 distinct CDR3 sequences listed, under 40% were seen once. Germline-derived CDR1 and CDR2 are SGHAT and FQNNGV. The CDR3 is made up of 12 amino acids. This receptor was obtained from a man between 18 and 29 years old in good health. The V and J genes are TRBV11-2 and TRBJ2-1, with no clear D. The sequenced sample was blood. For the CDR3, the DNA is TGTGCCAGCGGCTTAAGATACAATGAGCAGTTCTTC. Translated, it gives CASGLRYNEQFF.